This TCR beta chain was recorded in a study of pediatric ulcerative colitis. Overall study: Ulcerative colitis patients had pancolitis or left-sided colitis, with confirming histology. Notes on the study in general: Repertoires came from total lymphocyte DNA, so rare subsets like regulatory T cells may be missed.

Sequencing used immunoSEQ multiplex PCR; TCRdb keeps in-frame clones, though not all of them. This sample has 15,000 to 20,000 clones, with less than 80% found just once. A few counts support this clone. Its antigen is still unknown. Rectal tissue came from one to two pinch biopsies taken at colonoscopy. The germline V gene encodes CDR1 SGHNT and CDR2 YENEEA. The CDR3 loop spans 13 amino acids. V gave up 2 bases and J gave up 7 bases, with 8 bases separating them. The chain uses TRBV11-3 and TRBJ2-2, with a tentative D call TRBD1 (6 bases). Source material: gut tissue. This receptor was obtained from a girl aged 5-17 years with moderate ulcerative colitis. Here the CDR3 DNA reads TGTGCCAGCAGCTTACAGGGGAGCGGGGAGCTGTTTTTT. Translated: CASSLQGSGELFF.